This T cell receptor (beta chain) was captured in a study of blood T cell repertoires in COVID-19. Study at large: Specimens from acute and convalescent COVID-19 originated in the United States, Italy and Spain. In each case, the material was cDNA or gDNA derived from T cells, B-cell-depleted T cells, or PBMCs.

After removal of 3 bases from V and 6 bases from J, the junction contained 10 bases not matched to a gene. The CDR3 consists of 16 residues. Germline CDR1 reads SGHDT; CDR2 reads YYEEEE. Seattle-derived patients entered the study during active infection and were followed longitudinally. Original processing methods: Cell counts per sample came from amplifying reference gene primers. Assay: immunoSEQ multiplex PCR; the TCRdb copy retains only in-frame clones and omits some. D and trimming were read from the DNA, whereas the V and J calls and clone size are those reported in that table. The sample includes about 96,000 clones, over 85% seen only once; the top ten take around 4.3%.

The source is a human donor with COVID-19, enrolled during active disease. The donor label of this sample is uncertain. The rearrangement joins TRBV5-6 to TRBJ2-1; 9 bases fit TRBD2. Sequenced: peripheral blood. The CDR3 is CASSSLRLAESNEQFF. CDR3 coding DNA: TGTGCCAGCAGCTCTTTACGACTAGCGGAGAGCAATGAGCAGTTCTTC.